This TCR beta chain came from a study of CD8 T cell repertoires and HIV-1 epitope variants. Comments on this clone: Its antigen is unidentified.

From germline, CDR1 is SGHAT and CDR2 FQNNGV. Trimming at V came to 5 bases and at J to 1 base, leaving 9 bases not matched to a gene. The CDR3 spans 16 residues. Sequenced by immunoSEQ multiplex PCR; TCRdb stores in-frame clones only, minus some. Of 2,500 to 3,000 clones listed, around 68% are singletons. The V gene is TRBV11-2, the J gene TRBJ2-7, with TRBD1 matching over 9 bases. The receptor was isolated from a male donor with HIV. Material: cultured CD8+ T cells derived from PBMCs. CDR3 loop: CASSDGQGFGSYEQYF. CDR3 coding DNA: TGTGCCAGCAGCGACGGACAGGGGTTCGGGTCCTACGAGCAGTACTTC.